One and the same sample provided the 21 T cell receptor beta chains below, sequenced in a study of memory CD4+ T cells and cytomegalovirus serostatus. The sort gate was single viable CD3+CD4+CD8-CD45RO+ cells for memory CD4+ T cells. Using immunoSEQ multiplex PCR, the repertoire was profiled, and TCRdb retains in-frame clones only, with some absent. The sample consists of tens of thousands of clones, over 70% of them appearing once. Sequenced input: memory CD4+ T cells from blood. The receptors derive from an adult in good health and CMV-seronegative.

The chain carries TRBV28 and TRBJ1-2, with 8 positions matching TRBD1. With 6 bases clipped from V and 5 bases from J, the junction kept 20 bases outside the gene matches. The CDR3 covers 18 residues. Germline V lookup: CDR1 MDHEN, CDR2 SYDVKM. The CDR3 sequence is CASSQNSGLGRGQYGYTF. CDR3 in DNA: TGTGCCAGCAGCCAAAACTCCGGCTTGGGCAGGGGGCAGTATGGCTACACCTTC.

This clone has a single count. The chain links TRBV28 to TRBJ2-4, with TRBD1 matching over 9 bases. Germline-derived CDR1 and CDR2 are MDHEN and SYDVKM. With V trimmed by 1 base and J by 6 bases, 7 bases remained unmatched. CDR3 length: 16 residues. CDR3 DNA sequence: TGTGCCAGCAGTTTATTTACAGGGGGCGGGAGAAACATTCAGTACTTC. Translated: CASSLFTGGGRNIQYF. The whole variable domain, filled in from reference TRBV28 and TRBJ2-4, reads DVKVTQSSRYLVKRTGEKVFLECVQDMDHENMFWYRQDPGLGLRLIYFSYDVKMKEKGDIPEGYSVSREKKERFSLILESASTNQTSMYLCASSLFTGGGRNIQYFGAGTRLSVL.

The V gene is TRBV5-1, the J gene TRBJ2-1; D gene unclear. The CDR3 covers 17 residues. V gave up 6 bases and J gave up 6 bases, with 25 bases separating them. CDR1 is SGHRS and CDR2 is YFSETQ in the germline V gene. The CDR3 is CASIPSFGSVGSNEQFF. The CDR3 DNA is TGCGCCAGCATCCCCAGCTTCGGTTCCGTAGGAAGCAATGAGCAGTTCTTC.

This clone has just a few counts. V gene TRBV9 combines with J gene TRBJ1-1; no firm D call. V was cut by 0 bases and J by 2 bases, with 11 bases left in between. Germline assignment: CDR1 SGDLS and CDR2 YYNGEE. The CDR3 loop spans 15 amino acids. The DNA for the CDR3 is TGTGCCAGCAGCGTAGGGGTGGATTCAAACACTGAAGCTTTCTTT. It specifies CASSVGVDSNTEAFF.

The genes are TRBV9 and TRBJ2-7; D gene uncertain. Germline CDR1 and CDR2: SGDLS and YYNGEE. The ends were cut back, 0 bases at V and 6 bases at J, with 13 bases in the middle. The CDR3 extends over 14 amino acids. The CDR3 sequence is CASSVAPRKGEQYF. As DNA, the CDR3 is TGTGCCAGCAGCGTAGCCCCTAGAAAAGGCGAGCAGTACTTC.

CDR3 amino acids: CASSLRRAQETQYF. DNA of the CDR3: TGTGCCAGTAGTCTCCGCAGGGCCCAAGAGACCCAGTACTTC. The genes are TRBV19 and TRBJ2-5; tentative D call: TRBD1 (5 bases). Germline V gene sequence: CDR1 LNHDA, CDR2 SQIVND (reference sequence). This CDR3 spans 14 amino acids. Deletions cut 5 bases from V and 1 base from J, with 11 bases between.

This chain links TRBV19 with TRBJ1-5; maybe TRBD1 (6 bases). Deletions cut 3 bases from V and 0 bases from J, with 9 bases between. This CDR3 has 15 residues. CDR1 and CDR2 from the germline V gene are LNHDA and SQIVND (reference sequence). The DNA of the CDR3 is TGTGCCAGTAGTATTAGACAGGCTAGCAATCAGCCCCAGCATTTT. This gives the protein CASSIRQASNQPQHF.

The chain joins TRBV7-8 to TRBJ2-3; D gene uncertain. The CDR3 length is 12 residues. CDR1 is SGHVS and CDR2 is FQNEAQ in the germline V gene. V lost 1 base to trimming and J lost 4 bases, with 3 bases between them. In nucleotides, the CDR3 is TGTGCCAGCAGCTTAGTTTCAGATACGCAGTATTTT. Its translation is CASSLVSDTQYF.

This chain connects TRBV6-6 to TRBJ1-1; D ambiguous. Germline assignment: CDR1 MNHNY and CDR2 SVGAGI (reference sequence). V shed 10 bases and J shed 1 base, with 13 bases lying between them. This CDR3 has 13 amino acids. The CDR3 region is CATSDISNTEAFF. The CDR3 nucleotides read TGTGCCACCTCCGACATTTCGAACACTGAAGCTTTCTTT.

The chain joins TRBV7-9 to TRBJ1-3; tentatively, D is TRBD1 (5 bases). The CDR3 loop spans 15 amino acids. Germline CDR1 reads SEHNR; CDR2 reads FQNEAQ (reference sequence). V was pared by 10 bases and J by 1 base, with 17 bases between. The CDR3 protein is CATPIGGKSGNTIYF. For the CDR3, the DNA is TGTGCCACCCCTATTGGGGGAAAATCTGGAAACACCATATATTTT. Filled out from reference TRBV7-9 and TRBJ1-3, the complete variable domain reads DTGVSQNPRHKITKRGQNVTFRCDPISEHNRLYWYRQTLGQGPEFLTYFQNEAQLEKSRLLSDRFSAERPKGSFSTLEIQRTEQGDSAMYLCATPIGGKSGNTIYFGEGSWLTVV.

The CDR3 here is CATRQGVNQPQHF. The CDR3 region has the DNA TGTGCCACCAGACAAGGAGTGAATCAGCCCCAGCATTTT. The chain links TRBV6-1 to TRBJ1-5, with D hard to call. Germline V gene lookup returns CDR1 MNHNS and CDR2 SASEGT. CDR3 length: 13 amino acids. V was trimmed by 10 bases and J by 4 bases, leaving 14 bases between them.

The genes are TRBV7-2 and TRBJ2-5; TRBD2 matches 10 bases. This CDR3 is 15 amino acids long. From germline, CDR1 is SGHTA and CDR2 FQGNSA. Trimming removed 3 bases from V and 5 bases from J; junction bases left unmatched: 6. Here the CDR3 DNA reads TGTGCCAGCAGCTTCGATTCGACTAGCGGGGAGACCCAGTACTTC. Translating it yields CASSFDSTSGETQYF.

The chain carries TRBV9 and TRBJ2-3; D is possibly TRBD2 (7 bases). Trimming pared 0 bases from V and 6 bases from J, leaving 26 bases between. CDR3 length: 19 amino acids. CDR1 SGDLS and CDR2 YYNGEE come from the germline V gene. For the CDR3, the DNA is TGTGCCAGCAGCGTAGGGAGCCCGGGGGCTAGCGGTCGTCGGGATACGCAGTATTTT. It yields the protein CASSVGSPGASGRRDTQYF.

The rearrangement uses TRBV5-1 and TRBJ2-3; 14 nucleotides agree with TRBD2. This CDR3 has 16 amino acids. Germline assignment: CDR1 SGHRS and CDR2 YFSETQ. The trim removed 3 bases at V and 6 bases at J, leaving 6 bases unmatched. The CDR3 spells CASSSGTSGGSDTQYF. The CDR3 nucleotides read TGCGCCAGCAGCTCCGGGACTAGCGGGGGTTCCGATACGCAGTATTTT.

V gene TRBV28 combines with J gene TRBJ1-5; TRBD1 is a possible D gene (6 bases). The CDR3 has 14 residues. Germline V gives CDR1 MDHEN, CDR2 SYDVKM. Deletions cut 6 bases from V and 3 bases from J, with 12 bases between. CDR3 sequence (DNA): TGTGCCAGCAGGGACAGCCGTATCAATCAGCCCCAGCATTTT. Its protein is CASRDSRINQPQHF.

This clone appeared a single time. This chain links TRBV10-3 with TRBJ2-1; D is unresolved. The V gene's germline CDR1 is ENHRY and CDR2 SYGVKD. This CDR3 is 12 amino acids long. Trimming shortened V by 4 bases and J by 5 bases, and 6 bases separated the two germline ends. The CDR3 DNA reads TGTGCCATCAGTGTAGGTGACAATGAGCAGTTCTTC. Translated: CAISVGDNEQFF.

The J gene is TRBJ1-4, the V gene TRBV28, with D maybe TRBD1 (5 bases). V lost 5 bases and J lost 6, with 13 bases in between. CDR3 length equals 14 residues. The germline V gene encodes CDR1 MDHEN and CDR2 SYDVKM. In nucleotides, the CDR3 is TGTGCCAGCAGTCAGGGAGGTGTTTATGAAAAACTGTTTTTT. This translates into CASSQGGVYEKLFF. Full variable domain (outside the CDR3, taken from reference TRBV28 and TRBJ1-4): DVKVTQSSRYLVKRTGEKVFLECVQDMDHENMFWYRQDPGLGLRLIYFSYDVKMKEKGDIPEGYSVSREKKERFSLILESASTNQTSMYLCASSQGGVYEKLFFGSGTQLSVL.

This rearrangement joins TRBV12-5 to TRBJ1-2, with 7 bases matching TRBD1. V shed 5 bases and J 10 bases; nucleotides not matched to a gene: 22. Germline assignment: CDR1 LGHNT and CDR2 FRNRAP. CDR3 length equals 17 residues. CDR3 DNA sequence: TGTGCTAGTGGTCCCAATGTGAGGGGGCGTACCGACTTTTCCTACACCTTC. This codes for CASGPNVRGRTDFSYTF.

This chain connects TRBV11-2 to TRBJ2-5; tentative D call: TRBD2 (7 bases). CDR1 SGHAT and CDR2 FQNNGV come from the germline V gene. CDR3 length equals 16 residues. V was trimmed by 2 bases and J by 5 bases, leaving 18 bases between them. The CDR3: CASSLISGGRGETQYF. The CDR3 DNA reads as TGTGCCAGCAGCTTAATATCGGGGGGCCGAGGGGAGACCCAGTACTTC.

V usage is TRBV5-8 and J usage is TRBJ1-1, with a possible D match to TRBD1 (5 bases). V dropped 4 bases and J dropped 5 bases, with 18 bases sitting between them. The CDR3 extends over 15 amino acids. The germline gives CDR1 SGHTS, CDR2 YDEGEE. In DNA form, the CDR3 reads TGTGCCAGCAGCGTAACCAGGGTCCCGTGGACTGAAGCTTTCTTT. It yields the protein CASSVTRVPWTEAFF.

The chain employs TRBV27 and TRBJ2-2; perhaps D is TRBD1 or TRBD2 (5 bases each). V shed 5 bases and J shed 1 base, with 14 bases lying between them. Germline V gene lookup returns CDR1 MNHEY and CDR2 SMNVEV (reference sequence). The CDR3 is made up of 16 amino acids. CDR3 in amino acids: CASSPSGTRNTGELFF. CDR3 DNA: TGTGCCAGCAGTCCGTCCGGGACCCGGAACACCGGGGAGCTGTTTTTT.